The source of this TCR beta chain is a study of T cells in Graves' hyperthyroidism and ophthalmopathy. Germline CDR1 ENHRY, CDR2 SYGVKD. This CDR3 has 14 amino acids. V lost 0 bases, J lost 6 bases, and 6 bases lay in between. For this clonotype: As yet, its antigen is unknown.

The TCR beta CDR3 regions underwent amplification using RNA transcripts as the source. Researchers ran a first-round RT-PCR on the TCR CDR3 using the HTBI primer set. TCRdb ran MiXCR on the multiplex PCR reads and lists one entry per CDR3 protein. This table holds roughly 570,000 distinct CDR3 sequences, about 45% found once. General study findings and limits: Before onset, ophthalmopathy was predicted by the model a median approximately 6.5 months earlier.

No ophthalmopathy progression within 18 months constituted stable Graves' hyperthyroidism. The V and J genes are TRBV10-3 and TRBJ1-6; TRBD1 might be the D (5 bases). The sequenced material came from peripheral blood or thyroid tissue (not recorded which). The clonotype was recovered from a woman under 30 with Graves' hyperthyroidism. The CDR3 DNA sequence: TGTGCCATCAGTGAGTCCGGGGGTAATTCACCCCTCCACTTT. This sequence encodes CAISESGGNSPLHF.